These T cell receptor beta chains were read from a single sample in a study of T cells after yellow fever vaccination. TCRdb itself ran the 5' RACE reads through MiXCR, one entry per CDR3 protein. The table records around 100,000 distinct CDR3 sequences, 7% to 8.5% of them present only once. The starting material was CD8+ T cells sorted from PBMCs, obtained 45 days after the yellow fever booster vaccination. The receptors were sampled from a young man who received the YFV17D yellow fever vaccine. Both conserved end residues are part of each CDR3.

J: TRBJ1-2
V: TRBV6-5
length: 13
CDR3: CASRSDRGGGYTF

J: TRBJ2-7
V: TRBV5-5
length: 13
CDR3: CAISPGDSYEQYF

J: TRBJ2-5
V: TRBV7-2
length: 15
CDR3: CASSSWGQGQETQYF

J: TRBJ2-7
V: TRBV10-2
length: 14
CDR3: CASSGGQGAYEQYF

J: TRBJ2-1
V: TRBV15
length: 13
CDR3: CATSRTGFDEQFF

J: TRBJ2-2
V: TRBV9
length: 12
CDR3: CASSVGAAELFF

J: TRBJ2-2
V: TRBV4-3
length: 18
CDR3: CASSQRGLAGKNTGELFF

J: TRBJ2-5
V: TRBV7-2
length: 13
CDR3: CASSLNSGETQYF

J: TRBJ2-1
V: TRBV29-1
length: 10
CDR3: CSVGANEQFF

J: TRBJ2-7
V: TRBV7-2
length: 14
CDR3: CASSPSSGSYEQYF

J: TRBJ1-1
V: TRBV5-4
length: 14
CDR3: CASSLGQVDTEAFF

J: TRBJ2-5
V: TRBV12-3/TRBV12-4
length: 12
CDR3: CASSRTGQTQYF

J: TRBJ2-1
V: TRBV9
length: 11
CDR3: CASSVVDEQFF

J: TRBJ1-5
V: TRBV19
length: 17
CDR3: CASSMTQDPLSNQPQHF

J: TRBJ2-1
V: TRBV19
length: 13
CDR3: CASRGGRWVEQFF

J: TRBJ2-1
V: TRBV7-9
length: 17
CDR3: CASSPGGGGHEGNEQFF

J: TRBJ2-1
V: TRBV25-1
length: 11
CDR3: CASIVGHEQFF

J: TRBJ1-4
V: TRBV20-1
length: 14
CDR3: CSARDWSGGEKLFF

J: TRBJ2-3
V: TRBV7-2
length: 17
CDR3: CASSPNNYVPSTDTQYF

J: TRBJ2-2
V: TRBV20-1
length: 14
CDR3: CSATTGKNTGELFF